Below, 18 T cell receptor beta chains from the same sample are listed, as sequenced in a study of blood T cell repertoires in COVID-19. The method was immunoSEQ multiplex PCR; TCRdb's version includes in-frame clones alone and lacks a portion of them. Of about 270,000 clones in the sample, 90% were seen once. The sequenced sample consisted of PBMCs or T cells enriched from blood (not recorded which). These receptor sequences come from a woman younger than 45 with acute COVID-19.

The chain couples TRBV2 to TRBJ2-2, with D perhaps TRBD2 (6 bases). Germline V CDR1 and CDR2: SNHLY, FYNNEI. Trimming stripped 7 bases from V and 5 bases from J, with 14 bases between. This CDR3 spans 14 amino acids. Written as DNA, the CDR3 is TGTGCCAGCAAAGTGGGAGGAACAACCGGGGAGCTGTTTTTT. Translation: CASKVGGTTGELFF.

The rearrangement links TRBV7-9 to TRBJ2-1, with D unclear. The V end lost 2 bases, the J end lost 0 bases, and 5 bases lay between the germline ends. The germline CDR1 and CDR2 sequences are SEHNR and FQNEAQ (reference sequence). This CDR3 spans 14 amino acids. CDR3 amino acids: CASSLPSSYNEQFF. For the CDR3, the DNA is TGTGCCAGCAGCTTACCGAGCTCCTACAATGAGCAGTTCTTC.

The V and J genes are TRBV7-3 and TRBJ2-2; tentative D call: TRBD1 (5 bases). The V end lost 5 bases, the J end lost 7 bases, and 11 bases lay between the germline ends. The CDR3 spans 13 residues. Germline CDR1 and CDR2: SGHTA and FQGTGA. The CDR3 sequence is CASSQGAGGELFF. As DNA, the CDR3 is TGTGCCAGCAGCCAAGGGGCCGGCGGGGAGCTGTTTTTT.

This chain uses TRBV10-1 with TRBJ1-5; 9 bases map to TRBD1. The ends lost 5 bases at V and 0 bases at J; junction bases unmatched: 2. This CDR3 is built from 15 residues. Per germline, CDR1 WNHNN and CDR2 SYGVQD (reference sequence). CDR3 region: CASSQGQGSNQPQHF. The CDR3, as DNA: TGCGCCAGCAGTCAGGGACAGGGTAGCAATCAGCCCCAGCATTTT.

The CDR3 protein is CASSQGLAGDEQYF. The CDR3 bases are TGCGCCAGCAGCCAGGGACTAGCCGGGGACGAGCAGTACTTC. J is TRBJ2-7 and V is TRBV4-3; 9 bases map to TRBD2. In germline, CDR1 is LGHNA, CDR2 YSLEER. The ends lost 3 bases at V and 5 bases at J; junction bases unmatched: 5. The CDR3 contains 14 residues.

The V call is TRBV19, the J call TRBJ1-3; no clear D. Germline lookup yields CDR1 LNHDA and CDR2 SQIVND (reference sequence). V was shortened by 8 bases and J by 0 bases, with 14 bases between the two germline ends. The CDR3 is made up of 15 amino acids. The CDR3, as DNA: TGTGCCAGTGCCAGCTACAGAGCCTCTGGAAACACCATATATTTT. Translating it yields CASASYRASGNTIYF.

V is TRBV28 and J is TRBJ2-7; 7 bases match TRBD1. J lost 4 bases, V lost 5 bases, and 5 bases had no gene match. Germline CDR1 MDHEN, CDR2 SYDVKM. This CDR3 is 13 amino acids long. CDR3 amino acids: CASSHRTGYEQYF. In DNA form, the CDR3 reads TGTGCCAGCAGTCACCGGACAGGATACGAGCAGTACTTC.

The chain carries TRBV7-9 and TRBJ1-2, with TRBD1 identical over 8 bases. With V trimmed by 1 base and J by 3 bases, 4 bases remained unmatched. The CDR3 sequence is 15 residues long. CDR1 and CDR2 (germline): SEHNR, FQNEAQ (reference sequence). The CDR3 sequence: CASSLGQGLDYGYTF. DNA of the CDR3: TGTGCCAGCAGCTTAGGACAGGGGCTCGACTATGGCTACACCTTC.

The chain uses TRBV28 and TRBJ1-1; the D is unclear. Trimming stripped 3 bases from V and 2 bases from J, with 13 bases between. The CDR3 sequence is 15 residues long. Looked up from germline, CDR1 is MDHEN and CDR2 is SYDVKM. The CDR3 here is CASSFRRITNTEAFF. The DNA of the CDR3 is TGTGCCAGCAGTTTTCGGAGGATTACAAACACTGAAGCTTTCTTT.

This clone was counted a few times. The chain combines TRBV6-2 or TRBV6-3 with TRBJ2-7; 7 bases fit TRBD1. Germline CDR1 and CDR2: MNHEY and SVGEGT. The CDR3 has 15 amino acids. V lost 2 bases to trimming and J lost 0 bases; unmatched junction nucleotides: 4. The CDR3 coding sequence is TGTGCCAGCAGTTACCGGGACAGCAGCTCCTACGAGCAGTACTTC. Encoded protein: CASSYRDSSSYEQYF.

The chain recombines TRBV19 with TRBJ1-5; 12 positions agree with TRBD1. The trim removed 6 bases at V and 3 bases at J, leaving 6 bases unmatched. This CDR3 has 16 amino acids. CDR1 and CDR2 (germline): LNHDA, SQIVND (reference sequence). The CDR3 DNA reads TGTGCCAGTAGAACCGGGACAGGGGGCTCCAATCAGCCCCAGCATTTT. Translation gives CASRTGTGGSNQPQHF.

V and J are TRBV6-5 and TRBJ2-7; 9 positions match TRBD2. There are 15 residues in the CDR3. The germline CDR1 and CDR2 sequences are MNHEY and SVGAGI. The J segment lost 3 bases and the V segment lost 4 bases, leaving 7 bases of the junction unmatched. CDR3 amino acids: CASSSRQREVYEQYF. CDR3 nucleotides: TGTGCCAGCAGTTCCCGGCAGCGGGAGGTCTACGAGCAGTACTTC.

This clone was seen a single time. This chain uses TRBV30 with TRBJ2-5, with TRBD2 identical over 8 bases. CDR1 is GTSNPN and CDR2 is SVGIG in the germline V gene (reference sequence). J gave up 2 bases and V 0 bases, and 5 bases lay outside the gene matches. The CDR3 totals 15 residues. This chain's CDR3 is CAWSVNGGDQETQYF. The CDR3 DNA is TGTGCCTGGAGTGTAAACGGGGGGGATCAAGAGACCCAGTACTTC.

The rearrangement joins TRBV9 to TRBJ1-2; 7 bases are a match to TRBD1. Germline trimming cut 4 bases from V and 0 bases from J; bases unmatched to any gene: 12. CDR1 SGDLS and CDR2 YYNGEE come from the germline V gene. This CDR3 region has 17 residues. CDR3 region: CASSIRDSRLTNYGYTF. In DNA form, the CDR3 reads TGTGCCAGCAGCATCCGGGACAGCAGACTCACTAACTATGGCTACACCTTC.

CDR3 nucleotide sequence: TGCGCCAGCAGCCAAGGACAGGGAAGTCTGTCCTACGAGCAGTACTTC. Encoded protein: CASSQGQGSLSYEQYF. The chain combines TRBV4-1 with TRBJ2-7, with 7 bases matching TRBD1. This CDR3 is built from 16 residues. J gave up 1 base and V 1 base, and 7 bases lay outside the gene matches. Germline V lookup: CDR1 MGHRA, CDR2 YSYEKL.

This clone was found a few times. The genes are TRBV9 and TRBJ2-1; D uncertain. This CDR3 is built from 13 residues. The germline V gene encodes CDR1 SGDLS and CDR2 YYNGEE. Trimming cost V 0 bases and J 5 bases, with 6 bases left between them. In nucleotides, the CDR3 is TGTGCCAGCAGCGTAGAACTCAACAATGAGCAGTTCTTC. Amino acid sequence: CASSVELNNEQFF.

The chain links TRBV6-1 to TRBJ2-7, with 10 bases matching TRBD1. This CDR3 spans 15 amino acids. Per the germline V gene, CDR1 is MNHNS and CDR2 is SASEGT. V was clipped by 2 bases and J by 2 bases; unmatched bases: 3. In DNA form, the CDR3 reads TGTGCCAGCAGTGAAATTGGGACAGGGGCCTACGAGCAGTACTTC. Translating gives CASSEIGTGAYEQYF.

This clone occurred once. The chain has TRBV5-4 and TRBJ2-1, with 11 bases matching TRBD1. The germline V gene encodes CDR1 SGHNT and CDR2 YYREEE (reference sequence). After removal of 0 bases from V and 7 bases from J, the junction contained 12 bases not matched to a gene. This CDR3 has 18 amino acids. This CDR3 is CASSLGYSRTGGGNEQFF. The CDR3 DNA sequence: TGTGCCAGCAGCTTGGGCTACTCCCGGACAGGGGGCGGGAATGAGCAGTTCTTC.